Listed here is a single T cell receptor (beta chain). About 0.5 to 1 ug RNA was reverse transcribed with random hexamers. TCRdb reprocessed the immunoSEQ multiplex PCR reads via MiXCR and lists one record per CDR3 protein. The sample has around 190,000 distinct CDR3 sequences, 94% seen once; the top ten hold approximately 0.11%. The CDR3 sequence is 17 residues long. Losses at the gene ends were 2 bases for V and 0 bases for J; bases not matched to a gene: 8. CD8+ and CD4+ T cells were negatively isolated; TEMRA cells were FACS-enriched. The record originates from a study of CD8 T cells in Susac syndrome.

Sequenced sample: CD4+ T cells from PBMCs. This TCR derives from a human donor with Susac syndrome. The chain recombines TRBV23-1 with TRBJ2-7, with 9 bases lining up with TRBD1. TRBV23-1 is identified as an open reading frame with a role that is uncertain. As DNA, the CDR3 is TGCGCCAGCAGTCAACCCCCGGACAGGGGAAACTCCTACGAGCAGTACTTC. It specifies CASSQPPDRGNSYEQYF.